This is a list of T cell receptor beta chains from one sample in a study of cytomegalovirus exposure and HLA in healthy donors. Only in-frame clones appear in the TCRdb table, and some are missing; sequencing was by immunoSEQ multiplex PCR. Of about 160,000 clones listed, roughly 83% were seen once; the top ten hold about 1.2%. The sample taken for sequencing was PBMCs. The receptors were sampled from a boy aged 2 to 10 in good health and CMV-seronegative. Each CDR3 is given with its conserved first and last residue. A D gene is named only where the DNA matches it firmly. Not all rows give a size; the values are once, few, many and, for expanded clones, a class.

V gene	D gene	J gene	clone size	CDR3 DNA	CDR3 protein
TRBV19	TRBD1	TRBJ1-1	few	TGTGCCAGTAGTATCATGGACAGGATTCTATCGTTT	CASSIMDRILSF
TRBV4-2	TRBD1	TRBJ2-7	.	TGTGCCAGCAGCCATAAAACCGGGACAGGTGGTTACGAGCAGTACTTC	CASSHKTGTGGYEQYF
TRBV5-1	.	TRBJ1-1	.	TGCGCCAGCAGCCCCTTTGGGAGCAGCACTGAAGCTTTCTTT	CASSPFGSSTEAFF
TRBV19	.	TRBJ1-1	.	TGTGCCAGTAGTAATCTCGGGAACACTGAAGCTTTCTTT	CASSNLGNTEAFF
TRBV2	TRBD1	TRBJ2-7	.	TGTGCCAGCGGGCATGGACAGGGAACTACTACGCAGTACTTC	CASGHGQGTTTQYF
TRBV6-1	.	TRBJ2-1	.	TGTGCCAGCAGCCCCCCCGGACAGTTCTACAATGAGCAGTTCTTC	CASSPPGQFYNEQFF
TRBV2	TRBD2	TRBJ2-1	.	TGTGCCAGCAGTGCTGAACTAGCGGGGGACAATGAGCAGTTCTTC	CASSAELAGDNEQFF
TRBV19	.	TRBJ1-1	.	TGTGCCAGTATCTCGGGCGGGACTGAAGCTTTCTTT	CASISGGTEAFF
TRBV6-4	TRBD1	TRBJ1-1	.	TGTGCCAGCAGGAGACAGGGCCCAAACACTGAAGCTTTCTTT	CASRRQGPNTEAFF
TRBV11-3	.	TRBJ1-2	.	TGTGCCAGCAGACCAGACTATGGCTACACCTTC	CASRPDYGYTF
TRBV7-9	TRBD2	TRBJ2-5	few	TGTGCCAGCAGCTTATCGGCTAGCGGGGGGCAAGAGACCCAGTACTTC	CASSLSASGGQETQYF